This note documents a single T cell receptor (beta chain) sequence. It lacks a known antigen. The junction shows a germline mismatch at one end, possibly a read error. Genomic DNA served as template for TCR beta VDJ combination and CDR3 sequence profiling. TCR repertoire sequencing was run on an Illumina HiSeq 2000. Per the original workflow: TRBV/TRBJ rearrangement plots, CDR3 size and DJ length profiles, and Simpson's diversity index were used to assess repertoires. The most abundant DNA sequence in the deep sequencing data was defined as the immunodominant clone. CDR3 amino acid sequences were screened for sharing across subjects and compared with published repertoires and the VDJdb database. Clones were called with MiXCR by TCRdb after fastp trimmed the public reads at Q25, and only in-frame beta chains were retained. Every entry covers one CDR3 protein and lists the most common genes and DNA from its rows. TCRdb, not the authors, supplied the V and J calls. Within this sample are about 400,000 distinct CDR3 sequences, with about 70% of them counted one time only. The ten biggest clones cover less than 4% of the sample.

Taken from cysteine to phenylalanine, the CDR3 has 13 residues. Of all the DNA, just the CDR3 is kept, 39 bases in frame from base 1. This specimen comes from a study of CD8+CD57+ T cells in acquired aplastic anemia (dated by TCRdb to 2016 to 2018). For the study in its entirety: A mean of roughly 3.2 ug of DNA, ranging from roughly 0.19 to 27.4 ug, was extracted from sorted CD4+ and CD8+ cells. For healthy donor samples, the average read count was about 10.8 million for CD4+ cells and fewer than 14 million for CD8+ cells.

In this study, sorted CD4+ and CD8+ T cells from the blood of healthy subjects and of severe aplastic anemia patients had their TCR repertoires deep-sequenced. Ficoll-Paque density gradient centrifugation was used to isolate peripheral blood mononuclear cells. Before DNA extraction, CD4+ and CD8+ T cells were sorted with FACS or magnetic beads. The study at large found these results: No significant difference in CD8+ Simpson's diversity was found between patients and healthy controls (P=0.060). Some 30 CD8+ CDR3 sequences were shared between patients and controls but appeared highly expressed in patients and within their immunodominant clones.

The receptor was isolated from a human donor in good health, serving as a control. The rearranged segments are TRBV12-3 or TRBV12-4 and TRBJ2-6; no D gene call is confident. The sequenced sample consisted of sorted CD4+, CD8+, or CD8+CD57+ T cells (not recorded which) from PBMCs. The CDR3 reads CASSVRGANVLTF. The DNA sequence is as follows: TGCGCCAGCAGCGTTCGTGGGGCCAACGTCCTGACTTTC.